This TCR beta chain was documented in a study of shared clonotypes between healthy human individuals. At the level of the study: Used for every donor were three CD4 naive, three CD4 memory, two CD8 naive and one CD8 memory plate. The study's findings and limits: The naive CD4 repertoires of several donors were compared, and approximately 5.3% of clonotypes were shared.

V lost 5 bases and J 0 bases, leaving 13 bases between the germline ends. Germline V gene lookup returns CDR1 SEHNR and CDR2 FQNEAQ (reference sequence). CDR3 length: 15 amino acids. None of the donors, who were healthy HIV-negative adults, had recently had acute infections or vaccinations. Method: immunoSEQ multiplex PCR; TCRdb's copy keeps in-frame clones and lacks some. The table lists roughly 110,000 clones, 68% of them singletons, with about 23% in the top ten. With regard to this clone: As yet, its antigen is unknown.

The material sequenced was memory CD8+ T cells sorted from blood. Subset in this sample: CD45RO+ cells pooled with CCR7-negative TemRA cells. The sequence was collected from a woman aged 25 to 39 in good health. The gene calls are TRBV7-9 and TRBJ1-1; no definite D call. The CDR3 DNA sequence: TGTGCCAGCAGCACAAAGGGCATCATGAACACTGAAGCTTTCTTT. It yields the protein CASSTKGIMNTEAFF.